Listed below are T cell receptor beta chains from one sample, sequenced in a study of Ad26.COV2.S vaccination and SARS-CoV-2 variants. TCRdb's table, derived via immunoSEQ multiplex PCR, lists solely in-frame clones and lacks some. The sample yields fewer than 500,000 clones, approximately 89% seen once. Sample: peripheral blood, taken in a trial of Ad26.COV2.S vaccine versus placebo. These TCRs come from a person between 18 and 65 years old who received the Ad26.COV2.S COVID-19 vaccine or a placebo. Both conserved end residues are part of each CDR3. The D gene is left open where the match is weak. Clone size, where shown, is once, few, many, or a class for clones that have expanded.

abundance: -; len: 15; j_gene: TRBJ2-1; d_gene: -; v_gene: TRBV18; CDR3aa: CASSPNGYSYNEQFF; CDR3nt: TGTGCCAGCTCACCAAATGGTTACTCCTACAATGAGCAGTTCTTC
abundance: few; len: 14; j_gene: TRBJ1-4; d_gene: -; v_gene: TRBV9; CDR3aa: CASSRGYTNEKLFF; CDR3nt: TGTGCCAGCAGCCGGGGGTACACTAATGAAAAACTGTTTTTT
abundance: -; len: 14; j_gene: TRBJ1-2; d_gene: TRBD1; v_gene: TRBV2; CDR3aa: CASRRTGTTYGYTF; CDR3nt: TGTGCCAGTAGAAGGACAGGAACTACCTATGGCTACACCTTC
abundance: -; len: 16; j_gene: TRBJ1-4; d_gene: TRBD1; v_gene: TRBV7-9; CDR3aa: CASSDHRGPSNEKLFF; CDR3nt: TGTGCCAGCAGCGACCACAGGGGGCCCTCTAATGAAAAACTGTTTTTT
abundance: -; len: 16; j_gene: TRBJ2-2; d_gene: -; v_gene: TRBV7-3; CDR3aa: CASSLTRAEITGELFF; CDR3nt: TGTGCCAGCAGCTTAACGCGGGCCGAAATCACCGGGGAGCTGTTTTTT
abundance: -; len: 16; j_gene: TRBJ2-1; d_gene: -; v_gene: TRBV5-1; CDR3aa: CASSLAPGLVVNEQFF; CDR3nt: TGCGCCAGCAGCTTGGCCCCAGGACTGGTGGTCAATGAGCAGTTCTTC
abundance: -; len: 13; j_gene: TRBJ2-2; d_gene: -; v_gene: TRBV11-3; CDR3aa: CASSSSSSGELFF; CDR3nt: TGTGCCAGCAGCTCCTCTTCTTCCGGGGAGCTGTTTTTT
abundance: -; len: 14; j_gene: TRBJ2-5; d_gene: -; v_gene: TRBV7-2; CDR3aa: CASSARQSQETQYF; CDR3nt: TGTGCCAGCAGCGCCCGACAGAGTCAAGAGACCCAGTACTTC
abundance: -; len: 15; j_gene: TRBJ1-4; d_gene: TRBD1; v_gene: TRBV28; CDR3aa: CASSLGGTGYEKLFF; CDR3nt: TGTGCCAGCAGCCTCGGAGGGACAGGATATGAAAAACTGTTTTTT
abundance: -; len: 15; j_gene: TRBJ2-2; d_gene: -; v_gene: TRBV7-2; CDR3aa: CASSLTKGGTGELFF; CDR3nt: TGTGCCAGCAGCTTAACAAAGGGCGGCACCGGGGAGCTGTTTTTT
abundance: -; len: 13; j_gene: TRBJ1-5; d_gene: -; v_gene: TRBV7-3; CDR3aa: CASSRGTDQPQHF; CDR3nt: TGTGCCAGCAGTCGGGGGACGGATCAGCCCCAGCATTTT
abundance: -; len: 12; j_gene: TRBJ1-2; d_gene: -; v_gene: TRBV12-3/TRBV12-4; CDR3aa: CASEWAGWGYTF; CDR3nt: TGTGCCAGCGAATGGGCCGGCTGGGGCTACACCTTC
abundance: -; len: 13; j_gene: TRBJ2-1; d_gene: -; v_gene: TRBV19; CDR3aa: CASSIVRGSEQFF; CDR3nt: TGTGCCAGTAGTATAGTTAGGGGATCTGAGCAGTTCTTC
abundance: few; len: 13; j_gene: TRBJ2-3; d_gene: TRBD1; v_gene: TRBV6-5; CDR3aa: CASSTGRTGSVNF; CDR3nt: TGTGCCAGCAGTACGGGCCGGACAGGCTCGGTGAATTTT
abundance: -; len: 13; j_gene: TRBJ1-6; d_gene: -; v_gene: TRBV5-1; CDR3aa: CASSNGGTSPLHF; CDR3nt: TGCGCCAGCAGCAACGGGGGGACTTCACCCCTCCACTTT
abundance: -; len: 14; j_gene: TRBJ2-3; d_gene: -; v_gene: TRBV7-3; CDR3aa: CASSLTGSTDTQYF; CDR3nt: TGTGCCAGCAGCTTAACGGGGAGCACAGATACGCAGTATTTT
abundance: -; len: 15; j_gene: TRBJ2-7; d_gene: TRBD2; v_gene: TRBV25-1; CDR3aa: CASSLAGGDLYEQYF; CDR3nt: TGTGCCAGCTCTCTAGCGGGGGGCGACCTCTACGAGCAGTACTTC
abundance: -; len: 15; j_gene: TRBJ2-5; d_gene: -; v_gene: TRBV5-1; CDR3aa: CASSENIGAVETQYF; CDR3nt: TGCGCCAGCAGCGAGAATATAGGGGCCGTCGAGACCCAGTACTTC
abundance: -; len: 13; j_gene: TRBJ1-1; d_gene: -; v_gene: TRBV7-3; CDR3aa: CASSLMYGTEAFF; CDR3nt: TGTGCCAGCAGCTTAATGTATGGCACTGAAGCTTTCTTT
abundance: -; len: 15; j_gene: TRBJ2-3; d_gene: -; v_gene: TRBV7-8; CDR3aa: CASSFFQGPADTQYF; CDR3nt: TGTGCCAGCAGCTTCTTTCAGGGACCCGCAGATACGCAGTATTTT
abundance: -; len: 14; j_gene: TRBJ2-1; d_gene: TRBD2; v_gene: TRBV7-2; CDR3aa: CASSLAVSGGEQFF; CDR3nt: TGTGCCAGCAGCTTAGCGGTTAGCGGGGGTGAGCAGTTCTTC
abundance: -; len: 17; j_gene: TRBJ2-1; d_gene: TRBD2; v_gene: TRBV5-1; CDR3aa: CASSLFGRASSYNEQFF; CDR3nt: TGCGCCAGCAGCTTGTTTGGGAGGGCGTCCTCCTACAATGAGCAGTTCTTC
abundance: -; len: 14; j_gene: TRBJ2-5; d_gene: -; v_gene: TRBV19; CDR3aa: CASGRPAHQETQYF; CDR3nt: TGTGCCAGTGGACGTCCTGCCCACCAAGAGACCCAGTACTTC
abundance: -; len: 17; j_gene: TRBJ2-5; d_gene: TRBD2; v_gene: TRBV24-1; CDR3aa: CATSDQPSSGRAETQYF; CDR3nt: TGTGCCACCAGTGACCAGCCTTCTAGCGGGAGGGCGGAGACCCAGTACTTC
abundance: few; len: 14; j_gene: TRBJ1-4; d_gene: -; v_gene: TRBV11-2; CDR3aa: CASSFGPGNRELFF; CDR3nt: TGTGCCAGCAGCTTCGGACCGGGTAATCGGGAACTGTTTTTT
abundance: -; len: 15; j_gene: TRBJ1-4; d_gene: -; v_gene: TRBV9; CDR3aa: CASSVEDYPPSKLFF; CDR3nt: TGTGCCAGCAGCGTAGAAGACTACCCCCCTTCGAAACTGTTTTTT
abundance: -; len: 11; j_gene: TRBJ1-2; d_gene: -; v_gene: TRBV20-1; CDR3aa: CSALGAGGYTF; CDR3nt: TGCAGTGCATTGGGGGCGGGTGGCTACACCTTC
abundance: -; len: 13; j_gene: TRBJ1-2; d_gene: -; v_gene: TRBV2; CDR3aa: CASSVRTVYGYTF; CDR3nt: TGTGCCAGCAGTGTAAGGACAGTCTATGGCTACACCTTC
abundance: few; len: 15; j_gene: TRBJ2-2; d_gene: TRBD2; v_gene: TRBV7-9; CDR3aa: CANDPAGVVSGELFF; CDR3nt: TGTGCTAACGACCCAGCGGGAGTCGTTTCCGGGGAGCTGTTTTTT
abundance: -; len: 14; j_gene: TRBJ1-1; d_gene: TRBD1; v_gene: TRBV10-1; CDR3aa: CASIPGQGNTEAFF; CDR3nt: TGCGCCAGCATTCCAGGACAGGGAAACACTGAAGCTTTCTTT
abundance: -; len: 16; j_gene: TRBJ2-2; d_gene: -; v_gene: TRBV5-1; CDR3aa: CASSRSSPPNTGELFF; CDR3nt: TGCGCCAGCAGCCGGAGCAGCCCTCCGAACACCGGGGAGCTGTTTTTT
abundance: -; len: 16; j_gene: TRBJ1-1; d_gene: -; v_gene: TRBV6-5; CDR3aa: CASSYGRFLWDTEAFF; CDR3nt: TGTGCCAGCAGTTACGGGAGGTTTTTGTGGGACACTGAAGCTTTCTTT
abundance: -; len: 17; j_gene: TRBJ1-6; d_gene: -; v_gene: TRBV9; CDR3aa: CASSPVRVSSYNSPLHF; CDR3nt: TGTGCCAGCAGCCCGGTGAGGGTCAGCTCCTATAATTCACCCCTCCACTTT
abundance: -; len: 14; j_gene: TRBJ1-4; d_gene: -; v_gene: TRBV5-6; CDR3aa: CASSLGQEGEKLFF; CDR3nt: TGTGCCAGCAGCTTGGGGCAGGAGGGGGAAAAACTGTTTTTT
abundance: -; len: 15; j_gene: TRBJ1-4; d_gene: -; v_gene: TRBV19; CDR3aa: CASSIDGTLNEKLFF; CDR3nt: TGTGCCAGTAGTATAGATGGGACTCTTAATGAAAAACTGTTTTTT
abundance: -; len: 14; j_gene: TRBJ1-2; d_gene: -; v_gene: TRBV28; CDR3aa: CASNVGGTQLSSTF; CDR3nt: TGTGCCAGCAACGTGGGGGGGACTCAACTTTCTTCCACCTTC
abundance: -; len: 14; j_gene: TRBJ2-2; d_gene: -; v_gene: TRBV12-5; CDR3aa: CASGLAPNTGELFF; CDR3nt: TGTGCTAGTGGTTTGGCACCGAACACCGGGGAGCTGTTTTTT
abundance: -; len: 12; j_gene: TRBJ2-7; d_gene: -; v_gene: TRBV15; CDR3aa: CATSVQGYEQYF; CDR3nt: TGTGCCACCAGCGTACAGGGCTACGAGCAGTACTTC
abundance: -; len: 13; j_gene: TRBJ2-3; d_gene: -; v_gene: TRBV9; CDR3aa: CASNERGTDTQYF; CDR3nt: TGTGCCAGCAACGAACGGGGCACAGATACGCAGTATTTT
abundance: -; len: 15; j_gene: TRBJ1-4; d_gene: -; v_gene: TRBV19; CDR3aa: CASSANLGGIEKLFF; CDR3nt: TGTGCCAGCTCGGCGAATTTGGGGGGAATTGAAAAACTGTTTTTT
abundance: -; len: 13; j_gene: TRBJ2-2; d_gene: -; v_gene: TRBV12-5; CDR3aa: CASGLEGTGELFF; CDR3nt: TGTGCTAGTGGTTTGGAGGGGACCGGGGAGCTGTTTTTT
abundance: -; len: 14; j_gene: TRBJ1-3; d_gene: -; v_gene: TRBV9; CDR3aa: CASSVASSGNTIYF; CDR3nt: TGTGCCAGCAGCGTAGCGTCTTCTGGAAACACCATATATTTT
abundance: few; len: 13; j_gene: TRBJ1-5; d_gene: TRBD1; v_gene: TRBV30; CDR3aa: CAWSGTGLQPQHF; CDR3nt: TGTGCCTGGAGTGGGACAGGGCTTCAGCCCCAGCATTTT
abundance: -; len: 12; j_gene: TRBJ2-1; d_gene: -; v_gene: TRBV4-2; CDR3aa: CASSQVGPEQFF; CDR3nt: TGTGCCAGCAGCCAAGTTGGTCCTGAGCAGTTCTTC
abundance: -; len: 14; j_gene: TRBJ1-3; d_gene: -; v_gene: TRBV6-1; CDR3aa: CASSAIRSGNTIYF; CDR3nt: TGTGCCAGCAGTGCAATACGCTCTGGAAACACCATATATTTT
abundance: -; len: 14; j_gene: TRBJ1-5; d_gene: -; v_gene: TRBV5-1; CDR3aa: CASSLGSLDQPQHF; CDR3nt: TGCGCCAGCAGCTTGGGGAGCTTGGATCAGCCCCAGCATTTT
abundance: -; len: 15; j_gene: TRBJ2-7; d_gene: -; v_gene: TRBV24-1; CDR3aa: CATSPGPDGYYEQYF; CDR3nt: TGTGCCACCAGCCCCGGGCCGGACGGTTACTACGAGCAGTACTTC
abundance: -; len: 15; j_gene: TRBJ1-2; d_gene: -; v_gene: TRBV7-2; CDR3aa: CASSHRVTGYYGYTF; CDR3nt: TGTGCCAGCAGCCACAGGGTGACGGGTTACTATGGCTACACCTTC
abundance: -; len: 11; j_gene: TRBJ1-2; d_gene: -; v_gene: TRBV5-6; CDR3aa: CASSLAGGYTF; CDR3nt: TGTGCCAGCAGCTTGGCAGGGGGCTACACCTTC
abundance: -; len: 13; j_gene: TRBJ2-2; d_gene: -; v_gene: TRBV29-1; CDR3aa: CSAQTGATGELFF; CDR3nt: TGCAGCGCTCAGACAGGAGCCACCGGGGAGCTGTTTTTT
abundance: -; len: 16; j_gene: TRBJ2-5; d_gene: TRBD1; v_gene: TRBV27; CDR3aa: CASSKTGVVDVETQYF; CDR3nt: TGTGCCAGCAGTAAGACAGGGGTGGTTGATGTAGAGACCCAGTACTTC
abundance: -; len: 13; j_gene: TRBJ1-2; d_gene: -; v_gene: TRBV3-1/TRBV3-2; CDR3aa: CASSQFIENALTF; CDR3nt: TGTGCCAGCAGCCAATTCATAGAAAACGCGCTCACCTTC
abundance: -; len: 14; j_gene: TRBJ1-1; d_gene: -; v_gene: TRBV7-2; CDR3aa: CASSPRNTNTEAFF; CDR3nt: TGTGCCAGCAGCCCCCGAAACACCAACACTGAAGCTTTCTTT
abundance: few; len: 16; j_gene: TRBJ2-1; d_gene: TRBD1; v_gene: TRBV2; CDR3aa: CASSTSGGTTYNEQFF; CDR3nt: TGTGCCAGCAGTACGTCAGGGGGCACCACCTACAATGAGCAGTTCTTC
abundance: -; len: 15; j_gene: TRBJ2-1; d_gene: TRBD2; v_gene: TRBV29-1; CDR3aa: CSGGRAGVLTNEQFF; CDR3nt: TGCAGCGGTGGCAGGGCGGGGGTCCTGACAAATGAGCAGTTCTTC
abundance: -; len: 13; j_gene: TRBJ1-5; d_gene: -; v_gene: TRBV19; CDR3aa: CASSTSPYQPQHF; CDR3nt: TGTGCCAGTAGCACCTCCCCTTATCAGCCCCAGCATTTT
abundance: -; len: 13; j_gene: TRBJ1-5; d_gene: -; v_gene: TRBV6-2/TRBV6-3; CDR3aa: CASSFSHAQPQHF; CDR3nt: TGTGCCAGCAGTTTTTCACATGCTCAGCCCCAGCATTTT